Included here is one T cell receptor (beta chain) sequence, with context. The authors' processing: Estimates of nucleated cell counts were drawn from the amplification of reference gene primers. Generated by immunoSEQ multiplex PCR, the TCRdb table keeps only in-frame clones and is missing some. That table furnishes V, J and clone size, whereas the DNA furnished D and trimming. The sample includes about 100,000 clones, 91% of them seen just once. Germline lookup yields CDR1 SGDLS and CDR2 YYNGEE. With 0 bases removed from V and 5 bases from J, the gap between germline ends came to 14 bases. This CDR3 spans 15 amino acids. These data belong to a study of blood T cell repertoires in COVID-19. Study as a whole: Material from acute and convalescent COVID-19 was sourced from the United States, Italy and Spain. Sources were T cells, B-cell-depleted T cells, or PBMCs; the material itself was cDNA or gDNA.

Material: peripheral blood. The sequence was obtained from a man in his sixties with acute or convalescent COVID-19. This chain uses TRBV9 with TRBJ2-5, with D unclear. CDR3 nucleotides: TGTGCCAGCAGCGTAGGACAAAATGGTGGGGAGACCCAGTACTTC. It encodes CASSVGQNGGETQYF.